This TCR beta chain originates from a study of control samples from healthy donors and cancer patients. The germline V gene encodes CDR1 MNHEY and CDR2 SMNVEV (reference sequence). J gave up 8 bases and V 4 bases, and 17 bases lay outside the gene matches. This CDR3 region has 17 residues. Profiling relied on immunoSEQ multiplex PCR, and the TCRdb table lists in-frame clones only, not all of them. The table records thousands of clones, about 80% of them present only once. The genes are TRBV27 and TRBJ1-2, with 9 bases fitting TRBD1. Material: formalin-fixed, paraffin-embedded tissue. This receptor was taken from a female donor with melanoma. CDR3 sequence: CASSSPRDRAGRRGYTF. CDR3 DNA sequence: TGTGCCAGCAGTTCCCCCCGGGACAGGGCGGGAAGACGCGGCTACACCTTC.